This TCR beta chain derives from a study of blood T cell repertoires in COVID-19. Study information: The analysed material was cDNA or gDNA that came from T cells, B-cell-depleted T cells, or PBMCs.

Germline CDR1 reads SEHNR; CDR2 reads FQNEAQ (reference sequence). This CDR3 comprises 13 residues. Data came from immunoSEQ multiplex PCR; TCRdb stores just in-frame clones and leaves some out. The table includes roughly 370,000 clones, around nine tenths detected once. Concerning this clone itself: At one end the junction does not follow the germline gene, possibly because of a read error.

Those enrolled, adults aged about 18 to 95 years, came from roughly 23 US areas. The receptor comes from a woman between 50 and 59 years old who had recovered from COVID-19. The rearrangement uses TRBV7-9 and TRBJ1-1; D unresolved. The sequencing input was PBMCs or T cells enriched from blood (not recorded which). CDR3 residues: CASSSTDATGAFF. The CDR3 region has the DNA TGTGCCAGCAGCTCCACCGATGCAACTGGAGCTTTCTTT.